The table lists the clone carrying this TCR beta chain with a few counts. This sample was taken from a study of T cell responses to AZD1222 COVID-19 vaccine. V was clipped by 6 bases and J by 7 bases; unmatched bases: 8. The CDR3 sequence is 14 residues long. Germline CDR1 and CDR2: SEHNR and FQNEAQ (reference sequence). The table came from immunoSEQ multiplex PCR; TCRdb's copy has only in-frame clones and leaves some out. The table lists tens of thousands of clones, around 90% of them singletons, with roughly 4.9% in the top ten. The material sequenced was peripheral blood, taken 28 days after the second AZD1222 dose. This sequence originates from an adult who received the AZD1222 COVID-19 vaccine. The chain carries TRBV7-9 and TRBJ2-2; TRBD1 aligns across 7 bases. The CDR3, as DNA: TGTGCCAGCAGTTTCTCAGGGGGATACGGGGAGCTGTTTTTT. Protein sequence: CASSFSGGYGELFF.